This T cell receptor beta chain was retrieved from a study of response to subunit inactivated influenza vaccine (dated 2018 in TCRdb). Study-wide context: Deep quantitative profiling of the T cell receptor repertoire was used in the study to follow responses to a trivalent subunit inactivated influenza vaccine.

In its sample, this clonotype was seen a few times. Its target antigen remains unknown. One base away there is no much larger clone; base qualities are not given. CDR1 SGHRS and CDR2 YFSETQ are derived from the germline V gene. V is clipped by 5 bases and J by 7 bases, and the sequence between their germline boundaries is 6 bases long. The CDR3 runs 11 amino acids, cysteine and phenylalanine included. Only the CDR3 DNA stays, 33 bases, in frame from base 1. Findings and caveats that apply to the study as a whole: It was suggested by the authors that each seasonal influenza vaccination may recruit only a limited number of new T cells.

Libraries were constructed by RT-PCR. Sequencing was carried out with an Illumina HiSeq 2500. TCRdb reprocessed the public reads (quality trimming at Q25 with fastp, clone calling with MiXCR) and kept in-frame beta chains. Under each unique CDR3 protein, matching rows form one entry showing the most common genes and DNA. This sample lists 450,000 to 600,000 distinct CDR3 sequences; 7.2% were detected once. The leading ten clones occupy roughly 14% of the sample. This sample comprised PBMCs from blood, obtained around 25 months after vaccination. Rearrangement joined TRBV5-1 to TRBJ2-2; the D gene cannot be named for sure. The receptor's source is a man between 50 and 75 years old who received an inactivated influenza vaccine. Donor details come from another sample of the same person, matched by shared clones. The DNA reads as follows: TGCGCCAGCAGAAACGACGGGGAGCTGTTTTTT. Translated, it reads CASRNDGELFF. This CDR3, with the reference TRBV5-1 and TRBJ2-2 proteins standing in past its ends, gives the full variable domain KAGVTQTPRYLIKTRGQQVTLSCSPISGHRSVSWYQQTPGQGLQFLFEYFSETQRNKGNFPGRFSGRQFSNSRSEMNVSTLELGDSALYLCASRNDGELFFGEGSRLTVL.